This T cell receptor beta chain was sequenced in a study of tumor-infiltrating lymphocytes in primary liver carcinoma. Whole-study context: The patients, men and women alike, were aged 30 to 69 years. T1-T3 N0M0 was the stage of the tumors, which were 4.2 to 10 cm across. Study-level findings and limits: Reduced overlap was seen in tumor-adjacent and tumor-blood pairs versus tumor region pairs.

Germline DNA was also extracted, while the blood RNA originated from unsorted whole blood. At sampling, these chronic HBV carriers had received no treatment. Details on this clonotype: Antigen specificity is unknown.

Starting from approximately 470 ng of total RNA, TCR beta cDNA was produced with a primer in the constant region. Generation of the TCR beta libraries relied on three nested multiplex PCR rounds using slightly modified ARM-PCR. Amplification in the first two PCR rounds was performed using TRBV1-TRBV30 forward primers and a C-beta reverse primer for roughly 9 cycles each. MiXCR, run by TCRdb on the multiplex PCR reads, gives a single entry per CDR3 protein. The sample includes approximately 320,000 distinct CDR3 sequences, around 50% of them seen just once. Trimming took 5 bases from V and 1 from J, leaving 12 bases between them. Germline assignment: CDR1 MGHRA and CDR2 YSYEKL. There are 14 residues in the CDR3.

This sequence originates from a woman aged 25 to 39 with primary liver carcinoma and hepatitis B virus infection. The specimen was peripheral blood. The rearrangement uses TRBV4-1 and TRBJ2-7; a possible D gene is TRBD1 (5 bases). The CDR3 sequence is CASSVSRGSYEQYF. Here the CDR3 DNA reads TGCGCCAGCAGCGTTTCTAGGGGTTCCTACGAGCAGTACTTC.